This TCR beta chain is from a study of blood T cell repertoires in COVID-19. Turning to the study itself: Acute and convalescent COVID-19 samples came from the United States, Italy and Spain. The cDNA or gDNA used as material had been derived from T cells, B-cell-depleted T cells, or PBMCs.

Source study methods: Estimation of nucleated cell counts was performed using reference gene primer amplification. Here immunoSEQ multiplex PCR was the method, and the copy in TCRdb shows in-frame clones only, minus some. V, J and clone size derive from that table, while D and trimming were established from the DNA sequence. In the table there are about 42,000 clones, approximately 91% of which are singletons. V lost 1 base and J lost 6; bases outside the gene matches: 3. Germline V gives CDR1 SGHNT, CDR2 YENEEA. The CDR3 spans 14 residues. The rearrangement uses TRBV11-3 and TRBJ2-7, with 10 bases lining up with TRBD1. This sequence originates from a human donor in a cohort sampled during active COVID-19. The sequenced sample was peripheral blood. CDR3 in amino acids: CASSLGTGGGEQYF. The CDR3 nucleotides are TGTGCCAGCAGCTTAGGGACAGGGGGAGGCGAGCAGTACTTC. The variable domain in full, completed from reference TRBV11-3 and TRBJ2-7, reads EAGVVQSPRYKIIEKKQPVAFWCNPISGHNTLYWYLQNLGQGPELLIRYENEEAVDDSQLPKDRFSAERLKGVDSTLKIQPAELGDSAVYLCASSLGTGGGEQYFGPGTRLTVT.